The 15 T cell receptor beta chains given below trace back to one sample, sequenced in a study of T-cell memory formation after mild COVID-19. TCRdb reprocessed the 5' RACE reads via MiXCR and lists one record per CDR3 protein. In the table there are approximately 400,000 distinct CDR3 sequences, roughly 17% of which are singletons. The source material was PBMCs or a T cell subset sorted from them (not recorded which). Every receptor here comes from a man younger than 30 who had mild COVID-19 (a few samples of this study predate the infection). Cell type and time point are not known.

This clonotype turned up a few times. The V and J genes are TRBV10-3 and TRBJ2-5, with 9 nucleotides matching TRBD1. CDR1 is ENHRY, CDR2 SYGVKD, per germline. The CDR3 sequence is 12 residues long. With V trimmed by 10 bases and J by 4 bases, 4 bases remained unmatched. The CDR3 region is CATTGGGETQYF. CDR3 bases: TGTGCCACGACAGGGGGGGGAGAGACCCAGTACTTC.

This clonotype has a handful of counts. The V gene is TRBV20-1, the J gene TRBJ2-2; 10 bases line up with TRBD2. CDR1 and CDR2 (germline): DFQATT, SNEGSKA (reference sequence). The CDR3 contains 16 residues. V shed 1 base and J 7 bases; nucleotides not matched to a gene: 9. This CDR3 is CSARALAGYDYGELFF. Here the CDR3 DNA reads TGCAGTGCTAGAGCACTAGCGGGGTATGATTACGGGGAGCTGTTTTTT.

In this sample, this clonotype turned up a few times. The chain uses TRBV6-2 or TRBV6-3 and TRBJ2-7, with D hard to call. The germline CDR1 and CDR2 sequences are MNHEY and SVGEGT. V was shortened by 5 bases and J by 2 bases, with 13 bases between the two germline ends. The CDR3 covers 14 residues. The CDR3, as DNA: TGTGCCAGCAGTCCCCGGGCCACCGCCTACGAGCAGTACTTC. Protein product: CASSPRATAYEQYF.

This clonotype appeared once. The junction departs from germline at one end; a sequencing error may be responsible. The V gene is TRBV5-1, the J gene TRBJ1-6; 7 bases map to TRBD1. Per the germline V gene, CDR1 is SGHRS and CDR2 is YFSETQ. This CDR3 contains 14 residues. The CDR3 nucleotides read TGCTCCAGCAGACCTACAGGGGAGGTTTCACCCCTCCACTTT. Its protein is CSSRPTGEVSPLHF.

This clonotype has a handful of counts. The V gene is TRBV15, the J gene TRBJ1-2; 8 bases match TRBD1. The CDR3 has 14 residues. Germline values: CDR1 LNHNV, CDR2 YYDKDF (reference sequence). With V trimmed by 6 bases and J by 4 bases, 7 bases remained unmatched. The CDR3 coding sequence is TGTGCCACCAGGGGTCAGGACAGGGCCTATGGCTACACCTTC. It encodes CATRGQDRAYGYTF.

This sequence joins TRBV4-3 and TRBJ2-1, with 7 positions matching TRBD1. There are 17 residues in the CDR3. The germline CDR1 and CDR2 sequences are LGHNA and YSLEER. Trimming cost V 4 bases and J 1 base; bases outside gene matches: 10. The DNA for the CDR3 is TGCGCCAGCAGCCGAGGGACAGACATATTGTCCTACAATGAGCAGTTCTTC. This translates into CASSRGTDILSYNEQFF.

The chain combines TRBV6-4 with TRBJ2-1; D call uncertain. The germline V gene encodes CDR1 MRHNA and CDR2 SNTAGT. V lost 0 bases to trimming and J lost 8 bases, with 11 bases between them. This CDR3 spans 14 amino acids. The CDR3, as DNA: TGTGCCAGCAGTGACTCGATAGCCCCGTATGAGCAGTTCTTC. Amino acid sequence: CASSDSIAPYEQFF.

As DNA, the CDR3 is TGTGCCAGCAGCCCCATTTGGGGAGCTTTCTTT. Its protein product is CASSPIWGAFF. The rearrangement uses TRBV7-9 and TRBJ1-1; D gene ambiguous. This CDR3 spans 11 amino acids. Germline CDR1 reads SEHNR; CDR2 reads FQNEAQ (reference sequence). Trimming pared 5 bases from V and 10 bases from J, leaving 11 bases between. The complete variable domain, with remaining parts taken from reference TRBV7-9 and TRBJ1-1, reads DTGVSQNPRHKITKRGQNVTFRCDPISEHNRLYWYRQTLGQGPEFLTYFQNEAQLEKSRLLSDRFSAERPKGSFSTLEIQRTEQGDSAMYLCASSPIWGAFFGQGTRLTVV.

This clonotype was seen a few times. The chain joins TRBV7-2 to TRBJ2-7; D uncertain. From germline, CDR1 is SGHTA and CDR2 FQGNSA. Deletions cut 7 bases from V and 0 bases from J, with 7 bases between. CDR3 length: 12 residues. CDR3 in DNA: TGTGCCAGCACCTCGAACTCCTACGAGCAGTACTTC. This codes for CASTSNSYEQYF. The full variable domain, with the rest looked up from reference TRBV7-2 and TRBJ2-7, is GAGVSQSPSNKVTEKGKDVELRCDPISGHTALYWYRQSLGQGLEFLIYFQGNSAPDKSGLPSDRFSAERTGGSVSTLTIQRTQQEDSAVYLCASTSNSYEQYFGPGTRLTVT.

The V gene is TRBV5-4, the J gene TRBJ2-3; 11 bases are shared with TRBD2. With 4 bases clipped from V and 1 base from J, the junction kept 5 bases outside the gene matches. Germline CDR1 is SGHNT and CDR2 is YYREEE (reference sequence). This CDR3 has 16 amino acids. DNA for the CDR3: TGTGCCAGCAGCGGCCATAGCGGGGGGGGCACAGATACGCAGTATTTT. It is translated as CASSGHSGGGTDTQYF.

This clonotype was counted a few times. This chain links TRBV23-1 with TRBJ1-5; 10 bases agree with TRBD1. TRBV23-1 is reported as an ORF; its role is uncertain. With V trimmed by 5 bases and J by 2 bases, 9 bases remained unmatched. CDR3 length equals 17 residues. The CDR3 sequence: CASSKDRGITGNQPQHF. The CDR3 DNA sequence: TGCGCCAGCAGTAAGGACAGGGGGATTACGGGCAATCAGCCCCAGCATTTT.

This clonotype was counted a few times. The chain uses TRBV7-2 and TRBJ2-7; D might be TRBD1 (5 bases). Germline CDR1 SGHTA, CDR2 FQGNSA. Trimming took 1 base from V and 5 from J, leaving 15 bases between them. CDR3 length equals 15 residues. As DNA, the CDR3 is TGTGCCAGCAGCTTAGTAGCAGGGCCTAAAGACGAGCAGTACGTC. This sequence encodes CASSLVAGPKDEQYV.

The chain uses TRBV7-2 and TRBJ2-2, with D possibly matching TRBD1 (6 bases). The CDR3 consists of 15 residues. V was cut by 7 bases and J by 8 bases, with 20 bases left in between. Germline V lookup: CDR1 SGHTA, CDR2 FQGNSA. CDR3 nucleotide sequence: TGTGCCAGCACCCCCCCAGGGGCCCTGGTGGGGGAGCTGTTTTTT. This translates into CASTPPGALVGELFF.

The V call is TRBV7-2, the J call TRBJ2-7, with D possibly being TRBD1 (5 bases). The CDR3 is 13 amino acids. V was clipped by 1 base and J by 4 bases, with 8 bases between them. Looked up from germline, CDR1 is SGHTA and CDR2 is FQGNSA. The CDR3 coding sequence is TGTGCCAGCAGCTTAGTGGGGCAATACGAGCAGTACGTC. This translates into CASSLVGQYEQYV.

CDR3 amino acids: CASSSRIGVAYTF. The CDR3 nucleotides are TGTGCCAGCAGTTCCCGTATTGGGGTGGCCTACACCTTC. V is TRBV6-5 and J is TRBJ1-2, with unresolved D. This CDR3 spans 13 amino acids. The germline V gene encodes CDR1 MNHEY and CDR2 SVGAGI. The germline V and J ends were trimmed by 4 bases and 10 bases, with 16 bases remaining between them.